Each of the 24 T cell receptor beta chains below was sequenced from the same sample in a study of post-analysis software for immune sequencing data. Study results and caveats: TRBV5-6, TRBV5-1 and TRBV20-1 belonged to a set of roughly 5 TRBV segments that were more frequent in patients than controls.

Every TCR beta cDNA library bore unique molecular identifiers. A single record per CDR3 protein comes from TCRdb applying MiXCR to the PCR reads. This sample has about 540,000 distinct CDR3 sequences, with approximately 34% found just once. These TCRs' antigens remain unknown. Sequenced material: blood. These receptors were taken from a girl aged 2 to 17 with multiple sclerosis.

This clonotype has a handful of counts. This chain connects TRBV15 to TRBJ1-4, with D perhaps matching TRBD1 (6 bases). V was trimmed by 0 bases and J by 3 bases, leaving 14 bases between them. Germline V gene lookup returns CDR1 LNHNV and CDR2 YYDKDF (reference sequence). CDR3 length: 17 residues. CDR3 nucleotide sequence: TGTGCCACCAGCAGAGATGCCAGGGGTATGGCTAATGAAAAACTGTTTTTT. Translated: CATSRDARGMANEKLFF.

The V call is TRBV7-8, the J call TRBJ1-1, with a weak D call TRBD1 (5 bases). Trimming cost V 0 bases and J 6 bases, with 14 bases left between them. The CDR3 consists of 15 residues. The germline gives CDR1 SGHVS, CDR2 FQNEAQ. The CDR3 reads CASSLARVPVPEAFF. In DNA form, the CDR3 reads TGTGCCAGCAGCTTAGCCAGGGTCCCGGTCCCTGAAGCTTTCTTT.

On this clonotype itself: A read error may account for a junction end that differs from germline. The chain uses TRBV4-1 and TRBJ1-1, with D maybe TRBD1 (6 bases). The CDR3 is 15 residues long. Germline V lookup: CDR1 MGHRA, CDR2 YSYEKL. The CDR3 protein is CASGHQRQVNTEAFF. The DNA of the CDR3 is TGCGCCAGCGGCCATCAAAGACAGGTTAACACTGAAGCTTTCTTT.

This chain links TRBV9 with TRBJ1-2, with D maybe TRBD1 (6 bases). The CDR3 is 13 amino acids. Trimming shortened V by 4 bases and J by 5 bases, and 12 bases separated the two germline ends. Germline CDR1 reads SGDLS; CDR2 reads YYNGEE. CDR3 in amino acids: CASSLPGVYGYTF. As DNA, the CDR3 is TGTGCCAGCAGCTTACCAGGGGTGTATGGCTACACCTTC. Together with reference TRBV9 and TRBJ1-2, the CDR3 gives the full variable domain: DSGVTQTPKHLITATGQRVTLRCSPRSGDLSVYWYQQSLDQGLQFLIQYYNGEERAKGNILERFSAQQFPDLHSELNLSSLELGDSALYFCASSLPGVYGYTFGSGTRLTVV.

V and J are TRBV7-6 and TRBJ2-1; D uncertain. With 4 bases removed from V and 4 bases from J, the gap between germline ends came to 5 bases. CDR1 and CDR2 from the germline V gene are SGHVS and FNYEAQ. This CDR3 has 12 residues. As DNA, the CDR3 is TGTGCCAGCAGCTCCTTGTACAATGAGCAGTTCTTC. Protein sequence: CASSSLYNEQFF.

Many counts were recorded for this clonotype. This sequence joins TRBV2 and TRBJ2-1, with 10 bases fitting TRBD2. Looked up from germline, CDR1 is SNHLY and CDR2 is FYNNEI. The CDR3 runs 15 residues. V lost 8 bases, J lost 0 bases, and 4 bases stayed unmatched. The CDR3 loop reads CASQGLAISYNEQFF. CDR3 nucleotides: TGTGCCAGCCAGGGACTAGCGATCTCCTACAATGAGCAGTTCTTC. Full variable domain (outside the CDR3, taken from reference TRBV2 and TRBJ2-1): EPEVTQTPSHQVTQMGQEVILRCVPISNHLYFYWYRQILGQKVEFLVSFYNNEISEKSEIFDDQFSVERPDGSNFTLKIRSTKLEDSAMYFCASQGLAISYNEQFFGPGTRLTVL.

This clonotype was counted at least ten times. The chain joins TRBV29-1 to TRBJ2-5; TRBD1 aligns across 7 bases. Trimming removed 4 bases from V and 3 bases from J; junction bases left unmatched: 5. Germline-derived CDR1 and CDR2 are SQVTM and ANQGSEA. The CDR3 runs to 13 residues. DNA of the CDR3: TGCAGCGTTGCAGGGACAGTAGAAGAGACCCAGTACTTC. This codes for CSVAGTVEETQYF.

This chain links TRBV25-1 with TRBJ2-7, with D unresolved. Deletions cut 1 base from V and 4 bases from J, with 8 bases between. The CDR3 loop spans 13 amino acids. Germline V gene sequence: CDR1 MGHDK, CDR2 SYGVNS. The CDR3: CASSEWKGYEQYF. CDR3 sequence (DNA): TGTGCCAGCAGTGAATGGAAGGGATACGAGCAGTACTTC.

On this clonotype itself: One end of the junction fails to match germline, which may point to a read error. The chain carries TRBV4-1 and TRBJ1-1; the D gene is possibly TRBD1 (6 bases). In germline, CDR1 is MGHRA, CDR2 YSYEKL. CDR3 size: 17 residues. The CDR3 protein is CASSQGQGTFMNTEAFF. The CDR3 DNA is TGCGCCAGCAGTCAAGGTCAGGGGACCTTCATGAACACTGAAGCTTTCTTT.

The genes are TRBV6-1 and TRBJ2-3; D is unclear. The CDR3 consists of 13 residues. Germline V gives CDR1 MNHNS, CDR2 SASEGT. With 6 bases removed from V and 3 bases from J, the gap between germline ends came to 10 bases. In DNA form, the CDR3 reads TGTGCCAGCAGAGTTGACCCGACAGATACGCAGTATTTT. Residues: CASRVDPTDTQYF.

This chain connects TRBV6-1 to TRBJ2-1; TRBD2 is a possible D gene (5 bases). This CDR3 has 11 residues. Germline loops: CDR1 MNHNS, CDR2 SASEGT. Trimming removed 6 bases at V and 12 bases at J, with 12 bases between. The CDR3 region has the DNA TGTGCCAGCAGGGAGGAGAGAGTGCAGTTCTTC. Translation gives CASREERVQFF.

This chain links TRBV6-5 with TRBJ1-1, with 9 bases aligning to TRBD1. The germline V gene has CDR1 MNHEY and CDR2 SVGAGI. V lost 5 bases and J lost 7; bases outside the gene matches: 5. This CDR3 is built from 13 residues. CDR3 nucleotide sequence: TGTGCCAGCAGTCGGACAGGGGAAATTGAAGCTTTCTTT. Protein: CASSRTGEIEAFF.

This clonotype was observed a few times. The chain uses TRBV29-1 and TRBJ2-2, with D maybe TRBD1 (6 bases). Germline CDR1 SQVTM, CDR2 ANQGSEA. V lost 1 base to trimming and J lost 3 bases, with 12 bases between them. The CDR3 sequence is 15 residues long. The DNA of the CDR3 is TGCAGCGTTGAAGTTCGGGACACCTACACCGGGGAGCTGTTTTTT. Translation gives CSVEVRDTYTGELFF.

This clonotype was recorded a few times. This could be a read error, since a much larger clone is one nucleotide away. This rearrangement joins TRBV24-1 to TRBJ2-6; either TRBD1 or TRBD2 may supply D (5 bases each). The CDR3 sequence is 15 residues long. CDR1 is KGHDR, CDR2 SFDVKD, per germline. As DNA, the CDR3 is TGTGCCACCAGTACGGCGGAGGCTGGGGCCAACGTCCGGACTTTC. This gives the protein CATSTAEAGANVRTF.

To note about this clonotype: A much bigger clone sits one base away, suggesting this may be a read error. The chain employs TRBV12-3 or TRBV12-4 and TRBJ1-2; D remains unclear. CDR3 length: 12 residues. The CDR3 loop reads CASSTPNYSYTF. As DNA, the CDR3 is TGTGCCAGCAGTACCCCCAACTATAGCTACACCTTC.

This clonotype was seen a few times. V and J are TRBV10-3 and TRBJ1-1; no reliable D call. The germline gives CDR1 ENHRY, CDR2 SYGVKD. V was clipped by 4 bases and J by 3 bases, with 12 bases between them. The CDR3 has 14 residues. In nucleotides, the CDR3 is TGTGCCATCAGTGGTTTCGGACCTTACACTGAAGCTTTCTTT. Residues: CAISGFGPYTEAFF.

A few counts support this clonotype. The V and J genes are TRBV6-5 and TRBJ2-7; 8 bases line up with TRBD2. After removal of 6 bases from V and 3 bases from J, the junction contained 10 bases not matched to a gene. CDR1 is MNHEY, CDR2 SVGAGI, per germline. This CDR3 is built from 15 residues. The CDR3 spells CASRPSGGLIYEQYF. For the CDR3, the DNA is TGTGCCAGCAGACCCAGCGGGGGCCTGATCTACGAGCAGTACTTC.

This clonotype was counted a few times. The CDR3 DNA follows: TGCAGTGGGAGACAGGGGGCGGTCGAGCAGTACTTC. This encodes CSGRQGAVEQYF. V usage is TRBV20-1 and J usage is TRBJ2-5; 10 bases are a match to TRBD1. The J call may not be correct, given that the DNA end is closer to TRBJ2-7. This CDR3 is 12 amino acids long. Germline V gene lookup returns CDR1 DFQATT and CDR2 SNEGSKA (reference sequence).

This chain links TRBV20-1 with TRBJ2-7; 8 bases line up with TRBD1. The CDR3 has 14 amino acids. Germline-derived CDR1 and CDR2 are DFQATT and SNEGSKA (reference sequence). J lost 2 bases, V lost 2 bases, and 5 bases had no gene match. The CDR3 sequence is CSARRETGAYEQYF. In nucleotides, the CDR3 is TGCAGTGCTAGAAGGGAGACAGGGGCCTACGAGCAGTACTTC.

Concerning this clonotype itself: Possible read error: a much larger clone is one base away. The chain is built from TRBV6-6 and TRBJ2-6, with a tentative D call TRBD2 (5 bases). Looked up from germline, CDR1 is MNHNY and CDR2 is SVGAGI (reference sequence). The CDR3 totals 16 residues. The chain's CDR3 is CASRYLKGAGANVLTF. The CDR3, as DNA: TGTGCCAGCAGATACTTAAAGGGAGCTGGGGCCAACGTCCTGACTTTC.

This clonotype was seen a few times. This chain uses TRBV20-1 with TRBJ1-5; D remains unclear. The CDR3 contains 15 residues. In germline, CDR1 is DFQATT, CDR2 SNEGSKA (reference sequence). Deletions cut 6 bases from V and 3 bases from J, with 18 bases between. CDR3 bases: TGCAGTGCCCTATTCGACGGCGTGATCAATCAGCCCCAGCATTTT. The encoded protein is CSALFDGVINQPQHF.

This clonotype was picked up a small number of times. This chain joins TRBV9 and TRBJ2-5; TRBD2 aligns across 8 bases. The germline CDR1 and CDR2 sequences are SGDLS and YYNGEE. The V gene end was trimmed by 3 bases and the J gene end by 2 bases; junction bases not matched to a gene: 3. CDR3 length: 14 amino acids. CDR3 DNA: TGTGCCAGCAGCGCGGGACTAGATCAAGAGACCCAGTACTTC. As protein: CASSAGLDQETQYF.

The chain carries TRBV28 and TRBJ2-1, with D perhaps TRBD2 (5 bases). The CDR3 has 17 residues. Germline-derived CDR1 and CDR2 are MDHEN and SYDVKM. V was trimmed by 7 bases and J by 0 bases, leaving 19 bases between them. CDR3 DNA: TGTGCCAGCACCCGAAGGCCCCGGGGTCGCTCCTACAATGAGCAGTTCTTC. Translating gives CASTRRPRGRSYNEQFF.

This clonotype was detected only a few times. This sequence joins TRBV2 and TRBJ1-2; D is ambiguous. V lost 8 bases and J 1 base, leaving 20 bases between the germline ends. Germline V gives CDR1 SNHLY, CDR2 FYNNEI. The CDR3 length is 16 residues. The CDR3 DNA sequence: TGTGCCAGCGTCCGGCAGGAAGAAATTTTTAACTATGGCTACACCTTC. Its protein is CASVRQEEIFNYGYTF.